What follows are 18 T cell receptor beta chains derived from one specimen sequenced in a study of T cell responses to AZD1222 COVID-19 vaccine. Profiled with immunoSEQ multiplex PCR; TCRdb holds only in-frame clones, not every one. The table records approximately 200,000 clones, about 94% of them present only once. Sample: peripheral blood, taken on day 0 of AZD1222 vaccination. Receptors were obtained from an adult in good health.

The chain joins TRBV21-1 to TRBJ2-3; TRBD2, the table's D call, lacks a check against the DNA. TRBV21-1 is a known pseudogene. CDR3 size: 15 residues. The CDR3 nucleotides read TGTGCCAGCAGCGTTTGGACTAGCGGCACAGATACGCAGTATTTT. Translating gives CASSVWTSGTDTQYF.

The V and J genes are TRBV19 and TRBJ1-5; TRBD1 might be the D (5 bases). There are 16 residues in the CDR3. Trimming removed 3 bases from V and 1 base from J, with 13 bases in between. The germline V gene has CDR1 LNHDA and CDR2 SQIVND (reference sequence). CDR3: CASSILGGGSNQPQHF. Written as DNA, the CDR3 is TGTGCCAGTAGTATTCTCGGGGGAGGCAGCAATCAGCCCCAGCATTTT.

The J gene is TRBJ2-4, the V gene TRBV11-1, with 8 nucleotides matching TRBD1. This CDR3 spans 13 amino acids. The V gene end was trimmed by 1 base and the J gene end by 8 bases; junction bases not matched to a gene: 1. Germline CDR1 and CDR2: SGHAT and FQDESV (reference sequence). The CDR3 loop reads CASSLDRGDIQYF. The CDR3 nucleotides are TGTGCCAGCAGCTTAGACAGGGGGGACATTCAGTACTTC.

This chain connects TRBV18 to TRBJ1-4, with 7 bases identical to TRBD1. This CDR3 spans 15 amino acids. Germline V lookup: CDR1 KGHSH, CDR2 LQKENI. J lost 10 bases, V lost 4 bases, and 12 bases had no gene match. The CDR3 spells CASSQTPTGVVKLFF. The CDR3 nucleotides read TGTGCCAGCTCACAAACCCCAACAGGGGTGGTAAAACTGTTTTTT.

In regard to this clone: Its ends do not fully match the called genes, so a read error is possible. The chain combines TRBV7-7 with TRBJ1-6; perhaps TRBD1 as D (5 bases). CDR3 length: 15 amino acids. CDR1 SSHAT and CDR2 FNYEAQ come from the germline V gene (reference sequence). CDR3 in amino acids: CASSFRGGEDSPLHF. The CDR3 DNA follows: TGTGCTAGCAGCTTCCGGGGGGGGGAGGATTCACCCCTCCACTTT.

The chain carries TRBV18 and TRBJ1-1, with 7 bases identical to TRBD1. Germline-derived CDR1 and CDR2 are KGHSH and LQKENI. With 6 bases clipped from V and 1 base from J, the junction kept 5 bases outside the gene matches. CDR3 length equals 14 residues. CDR3 loop: CASSNPGGNTEAFF. CDR3 DNA sequence: TGTGCCAGCTCCAACCCAGGGGGGAACACTGAAGCTTTCTTT.

The V and J genes are TRBV9 and TRBJ2-3; D is perhaps TRBD2 (6 bases). The CDR3 is 15 amino acids. CDR1 and CDR2 (germline): SGDLS, YYNGEE. Between the trimmed V and J ends, which lost 0 bases and 5 bases, there was a span of 13 bases. CDR3: CASSVGPRGIDTQYF. CDR3 DNA: TGTGCCAGCAGCGTAGGCCCACGGGGGATAGATACGCAGTATTTT.

The rearrangement uses TRBV5-1 and TRBJ2-2; 13 positions match TRBD2. Unmatched junction bases numbered 14, after V lost 9 bases and J lost 3 bases. CDR1 and CDR2 from the germline V gene are SGHRS and YFSETQ. The CDR3 spans 18 residues. In DNA form, the CDR3 reads TGCGCCACCAAAGCCCCGGGACTAGCGGGATGGTACACCGGGGAGCTGTTTTTT. Translation gives CATKAPGLAGWYTGELFF. Together with reference TRBV5-1 and TRBJ2-2, the CDR3 gives the full variable domain: KAGVTQTPRYLIKTRGQQVTLSCSPISGHRSVSWYQQTPGQGLQFLFEYFSETQRNKGNFPGRFSGRQFSNSRSEMNVSTLELGDSALYLCATKAPGLAGWYTGELFFGEGSRLTVL.

The chain recombines TRBV2 with TRBJ1-1; a weak D match, TRBD1 (5 bases). Trimming pared 6 bases from V and 6 bases from J, leaving 8 bases between. Germline V gene data show CDR1 as SNHLY and CDR2 as FYNNEI. The CDR3 totals 11 residues. CDR3 sequence reads: CASSQGPEAFF. CDR3 coding DNA: TGTGCCAGCAGCCAGGGTCCTGAAGCTTTCTTT.

This clone has more than one count but fewer than ten. This chain uses TRBV4-3 with TRBJ1-6, with D tentatively TRBD1 (6 bases). This CDR3 region has 16 residues. V gave up 0 bases and J gave up 9 bases, with 15 bases separating them. The germline V gene has CDR1 LGHNA and CDR2 YSLEER. CDR3 sequence reads: CASSQEGQKSRSPLHF. CDR3 coding DNA: TGCGCCAGCAGCCAAGAGGGACAAAAAAGCCGTTCACCCCTCCACTTT.

The CDR3, as DNA: TGTGCCAGTAAACAACAGGGGTCTGGAAACACCATATATTTT. Its protein is CASKQQGSGNTIYF. The gene calls are TRBV19 and TRBJ1-3, with TRBD1 matching 7 bases. J lost 1 base, V lost 7 bases, and 4 bases had no gene match. This CDR3 spans 14 amino acids. Germline CDR1 LNHDA, CDR2 SQIVND (reference sequence). Full variable domain (outside the CDR3, taken from reference TRBV19 and TRBJ1-3): DGGITQSPKYLFRKEGQNVTLSCEQNLNHDAMYWYRQDPGQGLRLIYYSQIVNDFQKGDIAEGYSVSREKKESFPLTVTSAQKNPTAFYLCASKQQGSGNTIYFGEGSWLTVV.

The chain couples TRBV7-9 to TRBJ2-1, with D unresolved. Trimming removed 5 bases at V and 10 bases at J, with 9 bases between. This CDR3 has 11 residues. Germline V gene data show CDR1 as SEHNR and CDR2 as FQNEAQ (reference sequence). DNA of the CDR3: TGTGCCAGCAGCCTCCTAGGGGAGCAGTTCTTC. Translation: CASSLLGEQFF.

The chain joins TRBV29-1 to TRBJ2-7; D might be TRBD1 (5 bases). V gave up 4 bases and J gave up 4 bases, with 17 bases separating them. Germline CDR1 is SQVTM and CDR2 is ANQGSEA. The CDR3 is made up of 14 amino acids. The CDR3, as DNA: TGCAGCGTTGGTCTTCTCGCAGGGTCTTACGAGCAGTACTTC. It codes for CSVGLLAGSYEQYF.

This chain uses TRBV4-1 with TRBJ2-7, with unresolved D. This CDR3 is 13 amino acids long. V was clipped by 0 bases and J by 6 bases, with 9 bases between them. Germline CDR1 and CDR2: MGHRA and YSYEKL. The CDR3: CASSQDWSSEQYF. The CDR3 nucleotides are TGCGCCAGCAGCCAAGATTGGTCGAGCGAGCAGTACTTC.

In its sample, this clone was seen once. The chain's CDR3 is CASSLAGGRYEQYF. The CDR3 region has the DNA TGTGCCAGCAGCTTAGCGGGAGGACGATACGAGCAGTACTTC. The chain employs TRBV27 and TRBJ2-7; TRBD2 agrees at 10 bases. Germline CDR1 and CDR2: MNHEY and SMNVEV (reference sequence). The CDR3 runs to 14 residues. With V trimmed by 6 bases and J by 4 bases, 6 bases remained unmatched.

The chain is built from TRBV4-1 and TRBJ2-7, with a possible D match to TRBD1 (6 bases). The germline V gene encodes CDR1 MGHRA and CDR2 YSYEKL. V was clipped by 0 bases and J by 2 bases, with 11 bases between them. This CDR3 comprises 15 residues. The CDR3 spells CASSQEIRGTYEQYF. DNA of the CDR3: TGCGCCAGCAGCCAAGAGATAAGGGGGACCTACGAGCAGTACTTC.

This chain uses TRBV19 with TRBJ2-7; D tentatively fits TRBD1 or TRBD2 (6 bases each). The germline gives CDR1 LNHDA, CDR2 SQIVND (reference sequence). The V end lost 3 bases, the J end lost 3 bases, and 24 bases lay between the germline ends. The CDR3 has 18 amino acids. Here the CDR3 DNA reads TGTGCCAGTAGTATGACCCCCCGACCAGGGGCCGGGGGCTACGAGCAGTACTTC. This sequence encodes CASSMTPRPGAGGYEQYF.

As concerns this clone: The same CDR3 is also encoded by other DNA sequences in this sample. V gene TRBV11-3 combines with J gene TRBJ2-3, with 7 positions matching TRBD2. With V trimmed by 0 bases and J by 3 bases, 3 bases remained unmatched. Germline V gene data show CDR1 as SGHNT and CDR2 as YENEEA. The CDR3 is 15 residues long. The DNA for the CDR3 is TGTGCCAGCAGCTTAGAGGGGGGAGGGACAGATACGCAGTATTTT. The encoded protein is CASSLEGGGTDTQYF.